The clone carrying this T cell receptor beta chain was counted at least ten times. This specimen comes from a study of human T cells and chemical hapten exposure. TCRdb analysed the RACE reads with MiXCR anew, one entry per CDR3 protein. The sample has approximately 90,000 distinct CDR3 sequences, about 9% seen once. The time point: pre-sensitization, week 0. As for treatment: therapeutic diphenylcyclopropenone sensitization with weekly scalp DPC. From germline, CDR1 is ENHRY and CDR2 SYGVKD. V lost 8 bases to trimming and J lost 6 bases; unmatched junction nucleotides: 10. This CDR3 region has 16 residues.

The chain couples TRBV10-3 to TRBJ2-3, with 14 bases lining up with TRBD2. The sequence derives from a man in his forties or fifties with alopecia areata. Some clones in this sample may be carry-over from other donors' samples. The sequencing used whole blood, collected in connection with sensitization to the hapten diphenylcyclopropenone (DPC). The CDR3: CAIALGTSGSGDTQYF. CDR3 DNA: TGTGCCATCGCGTTGGGGACTAGCGGGAGTGGGGATACGCAGTATTTT.